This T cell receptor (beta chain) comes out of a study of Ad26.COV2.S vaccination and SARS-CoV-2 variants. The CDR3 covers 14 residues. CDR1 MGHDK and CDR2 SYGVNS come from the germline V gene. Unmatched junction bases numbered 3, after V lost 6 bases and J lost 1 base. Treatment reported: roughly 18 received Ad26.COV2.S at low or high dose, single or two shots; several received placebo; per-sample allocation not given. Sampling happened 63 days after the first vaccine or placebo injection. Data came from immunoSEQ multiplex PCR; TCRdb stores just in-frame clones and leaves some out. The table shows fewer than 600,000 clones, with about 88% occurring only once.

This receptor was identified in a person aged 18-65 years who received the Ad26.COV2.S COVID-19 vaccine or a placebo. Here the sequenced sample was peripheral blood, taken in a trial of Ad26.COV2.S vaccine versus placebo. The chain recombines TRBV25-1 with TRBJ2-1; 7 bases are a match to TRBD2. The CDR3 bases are TGTGCCAGCAGGGAAGCGGGATCCTACAATGAGCAGTTCTTC. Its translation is CASREAGSYNEQFF.